Each of the 19 T cell receptor beta chains below was sequenced from the same sample in a study of response to subunit inactivated influenza vaccine. TCRdb fed the RT-PCR reads into MiXCR, producing one record per CDR3 protein. The sample records 450,000 to 500,000 distinct CDR3 sequences, approximately 10% being singletons. The input for sequencing was PBMCs from blood, taken roughly 47 days after vaccination. The receptors here all came from a man aged 50 to 60 who received an inactivated influenza vaccine.

The rearrangement joins TRBV18 to TRBJ2-7; TRBD1 is a possible D gene (6 bases). The germline CDR1 and CDR2 sequences are KGHSH and LQKENI. The V gene lost 3 bases and the J gene lost 3 bases, with 24 bases spanning the gap. The CDR3 is made up of 18 amino acids. The DNA of the CDR3 is TGTGCCAGCTCACCCTCCCTGACAGGAAAGGAGCCTAACTACGAGCAGTACTTC. This encodes CASSPSLTGKEPNYEQYF.

This clonotype was seen a few times. J is TRBJ1-1 and V is TRBV7-9, with 8 bases lining up with TRBD1. The CDR3 totals 13 residues. From germline, CDR1 is SEHNR and CDR2 FQNEAQ (reference sequence). With 7 bases clipped from V and 3 bases from J, the junction kept 4 bases outside the gene matches. The CDR3 bases are TGTGCCAGCACTCGGGACAGGTACACTGAAGCTTTCTTT. As protein: CASTRDRYTEAFF.

This clonotype was detected a few times. V usage is TRBV9 and J usage is TRBJ2-2, with D hard to call. Between the trimmed V and J ends, which lost 0 bases and 2 bases, there was a span of 11 bases. This CDR3 is built from 16 residues. Germline V lookup: CDR1 SGDLS, CDR2 YYNGEE. In DNA form, the CDR3 reads TGTGCCAGCAGCGTAGGATCACCAGCCAACACCGGGGAGCTGTTTTTT. Its translation: CASSVGSPANTGELFF.

This clonotype was observed many times. This chain links TRBV10-3 with TRBJ2-3; 11 positions agree with TRBD2. Germline V gene data show CDR1 as ENHRY and CDR2 as SYGVKD. There are 17 residues in the CDR3. Trimming cost V 3 bases and J 0 bases; bases outside gene matches: 5. The CDR3: CAISEVASGGSTDTQYF. In DNA, the CDR3 is TGTGCCATCAGTGAAGTGGCTAGCGGGGGGAGCACAGATACGCAGTATTTT.

The genes are TRBV20-1 and TRBJ1-1; no clear D gene. This CDR3 spans 13 amino acids. Deletions cut 1 base from V and 1 base from J, with 7 bases between. CDR1 is DFQATT and CDR2 is SNEGSKA in the germline V gene (reference sequence). The CDR3 protein is CSARVIGNTEAFF. The CDR3 bases are TGCAGTGCTAGAGTCATCGGGAACACTGAAGCTTTCTTT.

Note on this clonotype: A much larger clone differs by one base, so this may be a read error. The V gene is TRBV27, the J gene TRBJ2-7; D gene ambiguous. Germline CDR1 is MNHEY and CDR2 is SMNVEV (reference sequence). CDR3 length: 13 residues. The CDR3 DNA reads as TGTGGCAGCAGTTTCCGACGATTCGGCGAGCAGTACTTC. It codes for CGSSFRRFGEQYF.

The chain has TRBV5-1 and TRBJ1-2; D gene ambiguous. V was cut by 1 base and J by 6 bases, with 10 bases left in between. The germline CDR1 and CDR2 sequences are SGHRS and YFSETQ. CDR3 size: 13 residues. CDR3 protein: CASSLFGEDGYTF. The CDR3 DNA sequence: TGCGCCAGCAGCTTGTTCGGGGAGGATGGCTACACCTTC. Looking up the rest from reference TRBV5-1 and TRBJ1-2 gives the full variable domain: KAGVTQTPRYLIKTRGQQVTLSCSPISGHRSVSWYQQTPGQGLQFLFEYFSETQRNKGNFPGRFSGRQFSNSRSEMNVSTLELGDSALYLCASSLFGEDGYTFGSGTRLTVV.

The V gene is TRBV12-3 or TRBV12-4, the J gene TRBJ1-1, with a possible D match to TRBD1 (6 bases). Trimming removed 5 bases from V and 1 base from J, with 11 bases in between. The CDR3 length is 14 residues. CDR3 sequence: CASSTGPWNTEAFF. The DNA of the CDR3 is TGTGCCAGCAGTACAGGGCCCTGGAACACTGAAGCTTTCTTT.

This clonotype was detected ten times or more. The J gene is TRBJ1-1, the V gene TRBV10-3; D may be TRBD1 (5 bases). CDR1 and CDR2 from the germline V gene are ENHRY and SYGVKD. The CDR3 covers 13 residues. The ends were cut back, 4 bases at V and 1 base at J, with 7 bases in the middle. The CDR3 nucleotides are TGTGCCATCAGTGGACAGCAGAACACTGAAGCTTTCTTT. Amino acids: CAISGQQNTEAFF.

The genes are TRBV20-1 and TRBJ2-7; 13 nucleotides align to TRBD2. The CDR3 runs to 13 residues. Trimming took 7 bases from V and 1 from J; bases not matched to a gene: 1. Germline CDR1 reads DFQATT; CDR2 reads SNEGSKA (reference sequence). The CDR3 DNA reads TGCAGTGGGACTAGCGGGGGATCCTACGAGCAGTACTTC. Protein: CSGTSGGSYEQYF.

This clonotype was detected only a few times. The chain is built from TRBV12-3 or TRBV12-4 and TRBJ2-7; tentative D call: TRBD2 (6 bases). The CDR3 runs 16 residues. V was pared by 3 bases and J by 2 bases, with 17 bases between. Here the CDR3 DNA reads TGTGCCAGCAGTTTCAATGCGGGATGGTCAACCTACGAGCAGTACTTC. It encodes CASSFNAGWSTYEQYF.

This clonotype turned up a few times. The chain couples TRBV7-9 to TRBJ2-1, with 8 positions matching TRBD1. The germline V gene has CDR1 SEHNR and CDR2 FQNEAQ (reference sequence). Germline trimming cut 4 bases from V and 0 bases from J; bases unmatched to any gene: 5. This CDR3 is built from 16 residues. CDR3 region: CASSSLTGASYNEQFF. DNA of the CDR3: TGTGCCAGCAGCTCGCTGACAGGGGCCTCCTACAATGAGCAGTTCTTC.

This clonotype was seen at least ten times. This chain connects TRBV5-5 to TRBJ1-2; the match to TRBD1 covers 7 bases. Germline lookup yields CDR1 SGHKS and CDR2 YYEKEE (reference sequence). CDR3 length equals 15 residues. V shed 4 bases, J shed 2 bases, and the junction held 8 bases outside the gene matches. The DNA for the CDR3 is TGTGCCAGCAGCACCACAGGGGATATAAACTATGGCTACACCTTC. As protein: CASSTTGDINYGYTF.

The table lists this clonotype with many counts. The genes are TRBV27 and TRBJ1-1; weak D call: TRBD1 (6 bases). Trimming removed 8 bases at V and 11 bases at J, with 21 bases between. This CDR3 contains 13 residues. Germline CDR1 MNHEY, CDR2 SMNVEV (reference sequence). CDR3 sequence: CASYDPLQGRAFF. The DNA of the CDR3 is TGTGCCAGCTATGACCCTTTACAGGGACGGGCTTTCTTT.

Concerning this clonotype: A read error is possible here, since a much larger clone lies one base away. The V call is TRBV24-1, the J call TRBJ1-2, with a weak D call TRBD1 (6 bases). The germline V gene encodes CDR1 KGHDR and CDR2 SFDVKD. This CDR3 contains 13 residues. CDR3: CATSGGQRYDYTF. The CDR3 DNA follows: TGTGCCACCAGTGGGGGGCAGCGCTATGACTACACCTTC.

The V and J genes are TRBV4-3 and TRBJ1-2, with 7 bases identical to TRBD1. After removal of 3 bases from V and 4 bases from J, the junction contained 17 bases not matched to a gene. This CDR3 has 18 amino acids. Per germline, CDR1 LGHNA and CDR2 YSLEER. CDR3 DNA sequence: TGCGCCAGCAGCCACCCCCGACGACAGGGTGAGGCCCGCTATGGCTACACCTTC. Its protein is CASSHPRRQGEARYGYTF.

The chain combines TRBV5-6 with TRBJ2-2; D call uncertain. CDR3 size: 16 residues. With 0 bases removed from V and 4 bases from J, the gap between germline ends came to 13 bases. CDR1 is SGHDT, CDR2 YYEEEE, per germline. CDR3 in DNA: TGTGCCAGCAGCTTGGCCCCAGTTTGGGGCACCGGGGAGCTGTTTTTT. Residues: CASSLAPVWGTGELFF.

The genes are TRBV5-1 and TRBJ2-2; 8 bases map to TRBD1. Germline trimming cut 6 bases from V and 7 bases from J; bases unmatched to any gene: 14. The length of the CDR3 is 16 residues. Germline CDR1 is SGHRS and CDR2 is YFSETQ. The CDR3 here is CASTAALTGAGGELFF. Here the CDR3 DNA reads TGCGCCAGCACCGCCGCCTTGACAGGGGCGGGCGGGGAGCTGTTTTTT.

In its sample, this clonotype was seen many times. The CDR3: CASSLAPGGQPQHF. The DNA for the CDR3 is TGTGCCAGCAGCTTAGCGCCGGGGGGTCAGCCCCAGCATTTT. The rearrangement uses TRBV7-2 and TRBJ1-5, with D possibly being TRBD1 (5 bases). V dropped 0 bases and J dropped 6 bases, with 9 bases sitting between them. The CDR3 has 14 residues. In germline, CDR1 is SGHTA, CDR2 FQGNSA.